A selection of T cell receptor beta chains follows, all from one sample in a study of blood T cell repertoires in COVID-19. The assay was immunoSEQ multiplex PCR, and TCRdb's table has in-frame clones only and misses some. The repertoire includes roughly 55,000 clones, around 84% of them detected once, and about 10% sits in the top ten. The sample consisted of peripheral blood. The receptors stem from a man aged 65 to 79 with active COVID-19. The CDR3 runs from the conserved cysteine through the conserved F or W. D genes are given only for firm matches. Size is stated for part of the rows, as once, few or many counts, or as a class when the clone is expanded.

j_call,cdr3_length,v_call,clone_size,d_call,cdr3_aa,cdr3_nt
TRBJ1-1,13,TRBV28,once,NA,CASFSLGRRRAFF,TGTGCCAGCTTCTCCCTGGGCAGACGTAGAGCTTTCTTT
TRBJ1-2,17,TRBV9,NA,NA,CASSGPPGGATDYGYTF,TGTGCCAGCAGCGGCCCCCCCGGGGGGGCTACAGACTATGGCTACACCTTC
TRBJ1-1,14,TRBV18,NA,NA,CASSPQGSNTEAFF,TGTGCCAGCTCACCCCAGGGATCGAACACTGAAGCTTTCTTT
TRBJ1-1,14,TRBV10-3,NA,NA,CAIRKQGENTEAFF,TGTGCCATCAGGAAGCAGGGTGAGAACACTGAAGCTTTCTTT
TRBJ2-4,15,TRBV7-8,NA,NA,CASSGQQGGKNIQYF,TGTGCCAGCAGCGGCCAACAGGGGGGGAAAAACATTCAGTACTTC
TRBJ1-2,15,TRBV4-1,once,NA,CASSQAQEANYGYTF,TGCGCCAGCAGCCAAGCCCAGGAAGCTAACTATGGCTACACCTTC
TRBJ1-1,15,TRBV2,NA,TRBD1,CASRPDRVGNTEAFF,TGTGCCAGCAGACCGGACAGGGTGGGGAACACTGAAGCTTTCTTT
TRBJ2-3,15,TRBV11-2,NA,TRBD2,CASSPGTSGGATQYF,TGTGCCAGCAGCCCCGGGACTAGCGGGGGGGCTACGCAGTATTTT
TRBJ2-4,15,TRBV2,NA,TRBD1,CASSMDRGGENIQYF,TGTGCCAGCAGTATGGACAGGGGTGGCGAAAACATTCAGTACTTC
TRBJ1-5,14,TRBV2,few,TRBD1,CASSGQGLSQPQHF,TGTGCCAGCAGTGGACAGGGGCTAAGTCAGCCCCAGCATTTT
TRBJ1-2,14,TRBV4-3,NA,NA,CASTPNPRNYGYTF,TGCGCCAGCACGCCGAACCCCAGGAACTATGGCTACACCTTC
TRBJ2-7,16,TRBV19,few,TRBD1,CASSIDPRTGIYEQYF,TGTGCCAGTAGTATAGATCCTCGGACAGGGATTTACGAGCAGTACTTC
TRBJ1-1,14,TRBV7-9,NA,NA,CASIRQEPNTEAFF,TGTGCCAGCATACGACAGGAGCCAAACACTGAAGCTTTCTTT
TRBJ2-7,15,TRBV7-3,NA,NA,CASSLEVGRAYEQYF,TGTGCCAGCAGCTTGGAGGTCGGAAGAGCCTACGAGCAGTACTTC
TRBJ1-3,13,TRBV19,NA,NA,CASNQISGNTIYF,TGTGCCAGTAATCAAATCTCTGGAAACACCATATATTTT
TRBJ2-3,15,TRBV5-1,NA,TRBD1,CASSSGTGMPDTQYF,TGCGCCAGCAGCTCAGGGACAGGGATGCCAGATACGCAGTATTTT
TRBJ1-6,15,TRBV7-2,NA,TRBD1,CASSLTAGTEAPLHF,TGTGCCAGCAGCTTAACCGCCGGGACAGAGGCACCCCTCCACTTT
TRBJ1-2,13,TRBV12-3/TRBV12-4,NA,NA,CASTVQDTYGYTF,TGTGCCAGCACCGTCCAGGATACCTATGGCTACACCTTC
TRBJ2-7,16,TRBV5-5,few,NA,CASSLLRDTLTYEQYF,TGTGCCAGCAGCTTACTTCGGGACACCTTGACCTACGAGCAGTACTTC
TRBJ1-1,15,TRBV11-3,NA,NA,CASSLDGGGATEAFF,TGTGCCAGCAGCTTAGATGGGGGAGGAGCCACTGAAGCTTTCTTT
TRBJ1-5,17,TRBV7-4,NA,NA,CASSLVREGGEHQPQHF,TGTGCCAGCAGCTTAGTCCGGGAGGGAGGGGAGCATCAGCCCCAGCATTTT
TRBJ1-4,15,TRBV7-9,few,TRBD1,CASSLGQGADEKLFF,TGTGCCAGCAGCTTGGGACAGGGGGCCGACGAAAAACTGTTTTTT
TRBJ2-5,14,TRBV5-1,NA,TRBD2,CASSLGEGRETQYF,TGCGCCAGCAGCTTGGGGGAGGGAAGAGAGACCCAGTACTTC
TRBJ2-3,17,TRBV7-2,NA,TRBD2,CASSFRASGGAGDTQYF,TGTGCCAGCAGCTTTCGCGCTAGCGGGGGGGCCGGGGATACGCAGTATTTT
TRBJ2-3,14,TRBV2,NA,TRBD1,CASTPGQGTDTQYF,TGTGCCAGCACCCCGGGACAGGGCACAGATACGCAGTATTTT
TRBJ2-1,16,TRBV10-3,NA,TRBD2,CAISESTSGGHNEQFF,TGTGCCATCAGTGAGTCAACTAGCGGGGGGCACAATGAGCAGTTCTTC
TRBJ2-3,15,TRBV25-1,NA,TRBD2,CASSDSGGRGDTQYF,TGTGCCAGCAGTGACAGCGGGGGCCGGGGAGATACGCAGTATTTT
TRBJ2-1,15,TRBV7-2,NA,TRBD2,CASSLRTSEFNEQFF,TGTGCCAGCAGCTTGAGGACTAGCGAGTTTAATGAGCAGTTCTTC
TRBJ1-6,17,TRBV19,NA,TRBD1,CASSAPGGGSYNSPLHF,TGTGCCAGTAGTGCGCCAGGGGGCGGGTCCTATAATTCACCCCTCCACTTT
TRBJ1-4,16,TRBV15,NA,TRBD1,CATSRALGQGNEKLFF,TGTGCCACCAGCAGGGCCCTCGGACAGGGGAATGAAAAACTGTTTTTT
TRBJ2-7,12,TRBV6-5,once,TRBD1,CASSTGGVEQYF,TGTGCCAGCAGTACAGGGGGCGTCGAGCAGTACTTC
TRBJ1-6,15,TRBV5-1,few,TRBD1,CASSQGQEALSPLHF,TGCGCCAGCAGCCAAGGACAGGAGGCCCTTTCACCCCTCCACTTT
TRBJ1-5,16,TRBV9,NA,TRBD1,CASSPGSGQGNQPQHF,TGTGCCAGCAGCCCCGGGAGCGGACAGGGCAATCAGCCCCAGCATTTT
TRBJ2-5,12,TRBV5-1,NA,TRBD2,CASSFGGETQYF,TGCGCCAGCAGCTTCGGGGGGGAGACCCAGTACTTC
TRBJ2-6,19,TRBV7-2,NA,TRBD1,CASSIRPTGFRAGANVLTF,TGTGCCAGCAGCATCCGCCCGACAGGGTTTAGGGCTGGGGCCAACGTCCTGACTTTC
TRBJ2-3,19,TRBV15,NA,TRBD2,CATSREGLAGVPSLDTQYF,TGTGCCACCAGCAGGGAGGGACTAGCGGGGGTGCCAAGTTTAGATACGCAGTATTTT
TRBJ1-2,11,TRBV6-4,NA,NA,CASSLGDTLTF,TGTGCCAGCAGTCTAGGGGATACTCTGACCTTC
TRBJ1-1,14,TRBV3-1/TRBV3-2,NA,NA,CASSQRTANTEAFF,TGTGCCAGCAGCCAGCGGACAGCCAACACTGAAGCTTTCTTT
TRBJ2-1,13,TRBV24-1,NA,TRBD1,CATRQGARNEQFF,TGTGCCACCCGACAGGGGGCGAGGAATGAGCAGTTCTTC
TRBJ1-5,15,TRBV6-6,medium-sized,TRBD1,CASSYEGTGGQPQHF,TGTGCCAGCAGTTACGAGGGGACAGGGGGTCAGCCCCAGCATTTT
TRBJ1-2,13,TRBV3-1/TRBV3-2,NA,NA,CASRAGGVYGYTF,TGTGCCAGCAGGGCCGGGGGGGTTTATGGCTACACCTTC
TRBJ1-5,15,TRBV7-2,NA,NA,CASSNAKAGSQPQHF,TGTGCCAGCAGCAACGCCAAAGCAGGATCACAGCCCCAGCATTTT
TRBJ2-7,15,TRBV6-4,NA,TRBD1,CASSEIRTGNHEQYF,TGTGCCAGCAGCGAAATTAGGACAGGGAATCACGAGCAGTACTTC
TRBJ1-6,16,TRBV9,NA,NA,CASSATDSSYNSPLHF,TGTGCCAGCAGCGCAACGGACAGCTCCTATAATTCACCCCTCCACTTT
TRBJ2-7,14,TRBV19,NA,NA,CASSSRDFPYEQYF,TGTGCCAGTAGTAGCCGGGACTTCCCCTACGAGCAGTACTTC